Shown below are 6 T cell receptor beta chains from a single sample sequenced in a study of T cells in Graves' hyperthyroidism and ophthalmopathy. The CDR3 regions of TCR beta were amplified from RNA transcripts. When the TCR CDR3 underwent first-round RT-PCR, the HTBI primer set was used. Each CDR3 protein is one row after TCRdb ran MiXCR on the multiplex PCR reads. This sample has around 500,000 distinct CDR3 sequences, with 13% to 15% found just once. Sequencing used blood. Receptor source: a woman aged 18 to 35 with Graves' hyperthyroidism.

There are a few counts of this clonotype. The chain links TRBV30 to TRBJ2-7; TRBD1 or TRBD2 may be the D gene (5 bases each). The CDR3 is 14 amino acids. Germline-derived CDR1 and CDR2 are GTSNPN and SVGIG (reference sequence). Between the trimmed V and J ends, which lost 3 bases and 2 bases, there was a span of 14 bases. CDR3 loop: CAWREWDRTYEQYF. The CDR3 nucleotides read TGTGCCTGGAGGGAATGGGACCGAACCTACGAGCAGTACTTC.

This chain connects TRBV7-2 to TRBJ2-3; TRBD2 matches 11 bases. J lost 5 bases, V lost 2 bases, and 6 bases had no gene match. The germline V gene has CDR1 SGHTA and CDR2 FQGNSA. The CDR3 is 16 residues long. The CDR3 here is CASSLLAGGPKDTQYF. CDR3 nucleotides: TGTGCCAGCAGCTTATTAGCGGGAGGGCCTAAAGATACGCAGTATTTT.

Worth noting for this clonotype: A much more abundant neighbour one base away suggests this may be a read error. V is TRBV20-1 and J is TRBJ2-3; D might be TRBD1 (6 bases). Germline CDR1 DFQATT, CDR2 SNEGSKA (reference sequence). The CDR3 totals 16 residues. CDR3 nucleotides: TGCAGTGCTAGACCCCCCCTGTCTGGGGGCGCAGATAAGCAGTATTTT. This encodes CSARPPLSGGADKQYF.

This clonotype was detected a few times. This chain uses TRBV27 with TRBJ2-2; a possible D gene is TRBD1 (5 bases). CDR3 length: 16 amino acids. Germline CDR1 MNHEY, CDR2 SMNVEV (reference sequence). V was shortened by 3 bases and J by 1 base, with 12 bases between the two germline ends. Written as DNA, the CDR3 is TGTGCCAGCAGTTTTAGGGGCCCCGTGAACACCGGGGAGCTGTTTTTT. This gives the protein CASSFRGPVNTGELFF.

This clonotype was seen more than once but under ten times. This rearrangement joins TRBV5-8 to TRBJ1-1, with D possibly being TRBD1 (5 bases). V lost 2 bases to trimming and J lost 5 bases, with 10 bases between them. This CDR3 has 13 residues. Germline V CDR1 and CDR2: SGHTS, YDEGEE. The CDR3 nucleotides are TGTGCCAGCAGCTTCCCGGGGGTAACTGAAGCTTTCTTT. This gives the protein CASSFPGVTEAFF.

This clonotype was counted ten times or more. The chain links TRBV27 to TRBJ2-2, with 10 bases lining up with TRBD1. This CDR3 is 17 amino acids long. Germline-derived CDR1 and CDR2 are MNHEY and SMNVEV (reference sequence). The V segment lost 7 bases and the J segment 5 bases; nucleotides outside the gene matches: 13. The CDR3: CASTLGQGSLGTGELFF. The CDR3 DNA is TGTGCCAGCACCCTGGGACAGGGGAGCTTGGGGACCGGGGAGCTGTTTTTT.